This TCR beta chain was found in a study of blood T cell repertoires in COVID-19. In Seattle, patients joined the study during active infection and were tracked longitudinally. Produced via immunoSEQ multiplex PCR; TCRdb's table is partial and in-frame only. The sample shows under 450,000 clones, about 91% of them seen only once. Trimming at V came to 4 bases and at J to 8 bases, leaving 9 bases not matched to a gene. The germline gives CDR1 LNHNV, CDR2 YYDKDF (reference sequence). The CDR3 is 14 amino acids. The specimen sequenced was peripheral blood. The chain has TRBV15 and TRBJ1-2, with TRBD1 identical over 8 bases. This receptor was taken from a woman between 45 and 60 years old with COVID-19, enrolled during active disease. The CDR3 reads CATSTKPDRGGYTF. CDR3 DNA: TGTGCCACCAGCACCAAGCCCGACAGGGGCGGCTACACCTTC.